This TCR beta chain is drawn from a study of blood T cell repertoires in COVID-19. Trimming took 4 bases from V and 7 from J, leaving 17 bases between them. Germline CDR1 reads SGHDT; CDR2 reads YYEEEE. This CDR3 is built from 14 residues. The data were produced by immunoSEQ multiplex PCR, yet TCRdb's version contains in-frame clones alone and is incomplete. Among about 180,000 clones listed, around nine tenths were seen once. Sequenced material: peripheral blood. The chain carries TRBV5-6 and TRBJ1-1; D possibly corresponds to TRBD1 (6 bases). The receptor was isolated from a man aged 55 to 70 with COVID-19, enrolled during active disease. For the CDR3, the DNA is TGTGCCAGCAGCCCGGACACAGGGATGGGTGAAGCTTTCTTT. Protein: CASSPDTGMGEAFF. The complete variable domain, with remaining parts taken from reference TRBV5-6 and TRBJ1-1, reads DAGVTQSPTHLIKTRGQQVTLRCSPKSGHDTVSWYQQALGQGPQFIFQYYEEEERQRGNFPDRFSGHQFPNYSSELNVNALLLGDSALYLCASSPDTGMGEAFFGQGTRLTVV.